The count of the clone carrying this T cell receptor (beta chain) is one. The target antigen is unknown. This record belongs to a study of cytomegalovirus exposure and HLA in healthy donors. Study findings and constraints: Researchers counted around 160 TCR beta chains as cytomegalovirus-associated.

A multiplex PCR was run with 60 Vbeta primers and 13 Jbeta primers. Clones were read by immunoSEQ multiplex PCR, and TCRdb kept only the in-frame ones, dropping some. The sample shows roughly 190,000 clones, over 70% of them seen only once. Trimming stripped 0 bases from V and 6 bases from J, with 5 bases between. This CDR3 has 12 amino acids. Germline assignment: CDR1 LNHNV and CDR2 YYDKDF (reference sequence). The chain links TRBV15 to TRBJ1-2; D gene ambiguous. The sequencing sample was made of PBMCs. The clonotype originates from a man aged 40-49 years in good health and CMV-seropositive. The CDR3 sequence: CATSRDIDGYTF. The CDR3 coding sequence is TGTGCCACCAGCAGAGACATAGATGGCTACACCTTC.